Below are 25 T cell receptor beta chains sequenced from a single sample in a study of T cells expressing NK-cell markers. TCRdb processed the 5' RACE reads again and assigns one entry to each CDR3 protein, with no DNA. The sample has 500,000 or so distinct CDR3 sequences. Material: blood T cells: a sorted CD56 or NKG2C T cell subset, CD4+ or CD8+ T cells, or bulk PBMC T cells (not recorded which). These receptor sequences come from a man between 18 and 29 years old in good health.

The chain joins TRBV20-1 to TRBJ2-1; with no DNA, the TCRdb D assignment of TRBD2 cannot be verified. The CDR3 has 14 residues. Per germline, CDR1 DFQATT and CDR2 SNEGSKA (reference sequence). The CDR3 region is CSATTGLANNEQFF.

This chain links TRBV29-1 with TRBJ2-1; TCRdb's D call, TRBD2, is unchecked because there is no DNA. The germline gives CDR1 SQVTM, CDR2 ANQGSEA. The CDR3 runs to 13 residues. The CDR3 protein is CSVDPLAGDEQFF.

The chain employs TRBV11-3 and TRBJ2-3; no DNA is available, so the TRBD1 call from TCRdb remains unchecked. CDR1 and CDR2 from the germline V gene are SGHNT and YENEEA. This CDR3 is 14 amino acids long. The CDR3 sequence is CASSPRIDTDTQYF. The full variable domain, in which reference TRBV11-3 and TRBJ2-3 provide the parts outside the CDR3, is EAGVVQSPRYKIIEKKQPVAFWCNPISGHNTLYWYLQNLGQGPELLIRYENEEAVDDSQLPKDRFSAERLKGVDSTLKIQPAELGDSAVYLCASSPRIDTDTQYFGPGTRLTVL.

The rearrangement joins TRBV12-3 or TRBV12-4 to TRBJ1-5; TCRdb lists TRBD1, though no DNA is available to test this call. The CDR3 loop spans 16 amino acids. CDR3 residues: CASSLGGGIGNQPQHF.

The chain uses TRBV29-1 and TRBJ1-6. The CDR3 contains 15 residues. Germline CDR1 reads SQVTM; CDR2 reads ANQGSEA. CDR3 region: CSVETPFPIDSPLHF.

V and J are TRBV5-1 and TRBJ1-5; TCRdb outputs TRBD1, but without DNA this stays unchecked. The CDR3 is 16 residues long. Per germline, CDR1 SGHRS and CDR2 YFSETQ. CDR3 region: CASSLGDPLSNQPQHF.

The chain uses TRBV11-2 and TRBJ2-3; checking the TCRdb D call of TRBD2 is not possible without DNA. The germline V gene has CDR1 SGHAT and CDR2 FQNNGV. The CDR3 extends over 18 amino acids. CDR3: CASSKGLADFRLTDTQYF.

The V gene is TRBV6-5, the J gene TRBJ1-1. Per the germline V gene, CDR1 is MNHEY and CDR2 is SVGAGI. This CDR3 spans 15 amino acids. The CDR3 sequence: CASSYSPGWNTEAFF.

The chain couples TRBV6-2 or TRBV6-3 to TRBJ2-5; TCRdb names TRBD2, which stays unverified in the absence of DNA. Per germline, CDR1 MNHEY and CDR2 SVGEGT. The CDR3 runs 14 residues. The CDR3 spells CASRWREGLETQYF.

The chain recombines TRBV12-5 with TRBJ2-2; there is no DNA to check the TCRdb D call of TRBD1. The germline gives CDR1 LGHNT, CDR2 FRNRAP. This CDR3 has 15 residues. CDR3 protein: CASGPTVGATGELFF.

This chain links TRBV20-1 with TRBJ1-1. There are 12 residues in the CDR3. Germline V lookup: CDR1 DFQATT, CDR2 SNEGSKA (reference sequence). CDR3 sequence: CSARDTYRGAFF.

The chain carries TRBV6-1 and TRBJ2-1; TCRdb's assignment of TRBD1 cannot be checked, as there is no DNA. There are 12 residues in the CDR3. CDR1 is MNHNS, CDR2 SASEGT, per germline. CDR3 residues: CASSLPGPEQFF.

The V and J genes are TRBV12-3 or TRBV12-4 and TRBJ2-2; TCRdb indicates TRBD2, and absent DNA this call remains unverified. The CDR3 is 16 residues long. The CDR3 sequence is CASSLVLAGESGELFF.

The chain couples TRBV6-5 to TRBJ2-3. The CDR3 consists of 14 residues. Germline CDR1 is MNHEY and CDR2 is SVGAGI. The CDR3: CASSYSSGTDTQYF.

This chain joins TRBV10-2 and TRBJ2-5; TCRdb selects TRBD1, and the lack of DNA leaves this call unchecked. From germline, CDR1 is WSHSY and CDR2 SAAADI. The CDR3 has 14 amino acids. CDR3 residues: CASYGQGHQETQYF.

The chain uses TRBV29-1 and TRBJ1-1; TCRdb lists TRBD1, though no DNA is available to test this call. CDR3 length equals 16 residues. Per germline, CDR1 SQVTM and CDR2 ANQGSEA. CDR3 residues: CSVGRRTVDMNTEAFF.

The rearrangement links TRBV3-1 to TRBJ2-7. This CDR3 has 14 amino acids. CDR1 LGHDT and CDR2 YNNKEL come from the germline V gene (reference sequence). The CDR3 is CASSQMGGSYEQYF.

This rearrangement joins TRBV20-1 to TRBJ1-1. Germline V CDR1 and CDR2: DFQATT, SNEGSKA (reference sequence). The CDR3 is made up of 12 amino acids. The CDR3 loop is CSARDYRGEAFF.

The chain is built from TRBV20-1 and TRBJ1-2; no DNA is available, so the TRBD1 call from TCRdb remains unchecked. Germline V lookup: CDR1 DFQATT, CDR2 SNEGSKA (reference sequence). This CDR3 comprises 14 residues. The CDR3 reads CSTPGQGRIYGYTF.

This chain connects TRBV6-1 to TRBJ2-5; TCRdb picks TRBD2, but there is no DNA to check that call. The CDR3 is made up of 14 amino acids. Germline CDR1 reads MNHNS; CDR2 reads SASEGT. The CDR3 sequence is CASRTGLNQETQYF.

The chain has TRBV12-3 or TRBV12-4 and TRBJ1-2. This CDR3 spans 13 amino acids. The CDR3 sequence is CASSFRSTRGYTF.

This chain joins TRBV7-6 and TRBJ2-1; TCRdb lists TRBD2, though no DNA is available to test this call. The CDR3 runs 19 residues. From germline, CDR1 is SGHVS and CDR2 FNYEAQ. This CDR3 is CASSLVPGLAKSSYNEQFF.

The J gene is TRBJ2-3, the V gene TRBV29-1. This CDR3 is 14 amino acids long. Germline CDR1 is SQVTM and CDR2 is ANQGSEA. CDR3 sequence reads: CSVRGYQSTDTQYF.

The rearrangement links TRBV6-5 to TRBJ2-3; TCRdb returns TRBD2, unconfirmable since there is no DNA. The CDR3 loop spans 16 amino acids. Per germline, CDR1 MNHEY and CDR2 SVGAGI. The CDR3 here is CASSYRASRYTDTQYF.

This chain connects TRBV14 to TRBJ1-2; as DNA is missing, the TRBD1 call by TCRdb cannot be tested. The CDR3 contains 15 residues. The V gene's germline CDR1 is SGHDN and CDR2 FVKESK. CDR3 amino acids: CASSQEDRPLYGYTF. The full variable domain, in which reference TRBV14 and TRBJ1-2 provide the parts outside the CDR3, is EAGVTQFPSHSVIEKGQTVTLRCDPISGHDNLYWYRRVMGKEIKFLLHFVKESKQDESGMPNNRFLAERTGGTYSTLKVQPAELEDSGVYFCASSQEDRPLYGYTFGSGTRLTVV.